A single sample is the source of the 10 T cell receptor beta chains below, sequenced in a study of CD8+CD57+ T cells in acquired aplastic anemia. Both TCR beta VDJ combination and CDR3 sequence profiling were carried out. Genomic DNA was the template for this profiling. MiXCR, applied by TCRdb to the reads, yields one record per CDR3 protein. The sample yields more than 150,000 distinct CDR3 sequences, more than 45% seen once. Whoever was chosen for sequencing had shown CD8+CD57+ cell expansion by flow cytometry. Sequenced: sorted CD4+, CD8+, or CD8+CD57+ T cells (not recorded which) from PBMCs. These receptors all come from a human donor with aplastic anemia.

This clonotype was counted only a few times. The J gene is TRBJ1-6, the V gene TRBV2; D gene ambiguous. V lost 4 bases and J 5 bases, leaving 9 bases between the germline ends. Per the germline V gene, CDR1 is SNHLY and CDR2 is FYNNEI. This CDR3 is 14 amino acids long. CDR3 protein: CASSVRGDNSPLHF. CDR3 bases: TGTGCCAGCAGTGTTCGGGGTGATAATTCACCCCTCCACTTT.

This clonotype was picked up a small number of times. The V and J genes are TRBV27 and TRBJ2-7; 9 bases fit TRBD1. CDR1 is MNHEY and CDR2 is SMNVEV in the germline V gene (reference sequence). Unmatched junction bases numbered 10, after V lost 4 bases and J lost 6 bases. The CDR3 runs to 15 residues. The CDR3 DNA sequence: TGTGCCAGCAGTTCCTACGGGACAGGGTTTGGCGAGCAGTACTTC. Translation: CASSSYGTGFGEQYF.

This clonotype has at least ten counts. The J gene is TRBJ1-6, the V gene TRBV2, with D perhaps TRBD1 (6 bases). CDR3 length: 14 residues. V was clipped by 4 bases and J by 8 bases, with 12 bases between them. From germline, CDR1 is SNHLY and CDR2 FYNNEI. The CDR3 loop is CASSVGGNDSPLHF. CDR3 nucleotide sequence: TGTGCCAGCAGTGTAGGGGGGAACGATTCACCCCTCCACTTT.

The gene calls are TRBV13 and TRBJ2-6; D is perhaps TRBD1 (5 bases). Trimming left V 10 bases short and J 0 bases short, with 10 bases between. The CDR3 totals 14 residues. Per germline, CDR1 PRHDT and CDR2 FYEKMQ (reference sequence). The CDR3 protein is CATSGASGANVLTF. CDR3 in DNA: TGTGCCACCAGTGGGGCCTCTGGGGCCAACGTCCTGACTTTC. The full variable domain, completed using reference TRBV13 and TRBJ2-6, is AAGVIQSPRHLIKEKRETATLKCYPIPRHDTVYWYQQGPGQDPQFLISFYEKMQSDKGSIPDRFSAQQFSDYHSELNMSSLELGDSALYFCATSGASGANVLTFGAGSRLTVL.

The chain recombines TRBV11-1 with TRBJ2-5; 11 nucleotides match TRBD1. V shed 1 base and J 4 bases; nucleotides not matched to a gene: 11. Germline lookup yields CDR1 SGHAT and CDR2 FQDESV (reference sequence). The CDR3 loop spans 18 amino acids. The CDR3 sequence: CASSLEWTGGGLGETQYF. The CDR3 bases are TGTGCCAGCAGCTTAGAGTGGACAGGGGGCGGGCTGGGAGAGACCCAGTACTTC.

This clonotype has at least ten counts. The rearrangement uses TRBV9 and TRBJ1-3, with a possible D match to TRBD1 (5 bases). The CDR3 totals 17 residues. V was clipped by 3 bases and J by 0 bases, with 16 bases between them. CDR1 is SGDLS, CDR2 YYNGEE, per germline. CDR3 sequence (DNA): TGTGCCAGCAGCGCGACGGAGGGGCAGAGCTCTGGAAACACCATATATTTT. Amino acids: CASSATEGQSSGNTIYF.

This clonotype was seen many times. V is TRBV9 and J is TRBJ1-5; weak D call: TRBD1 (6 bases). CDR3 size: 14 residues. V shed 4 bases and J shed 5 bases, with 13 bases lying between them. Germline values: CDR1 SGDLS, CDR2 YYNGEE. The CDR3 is CASSLTGKDQPQHF. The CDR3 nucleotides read TGTGCCAGCAGCTTAACAGGGAAAGATCAGCCCCAGCATTTT.

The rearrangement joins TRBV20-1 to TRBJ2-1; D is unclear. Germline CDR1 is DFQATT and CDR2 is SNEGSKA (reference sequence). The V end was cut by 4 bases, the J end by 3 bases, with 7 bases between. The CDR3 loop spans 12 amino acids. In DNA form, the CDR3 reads TGCAGTGCTATCCAGATCTACAATGAGCAGTTCTTC. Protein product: CSAIQIYNEQFF.

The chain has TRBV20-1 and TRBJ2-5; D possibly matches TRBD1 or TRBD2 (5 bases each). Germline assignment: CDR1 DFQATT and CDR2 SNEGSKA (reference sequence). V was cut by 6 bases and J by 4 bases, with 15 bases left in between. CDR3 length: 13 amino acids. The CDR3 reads CSAGFGASETQYF. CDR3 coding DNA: TGCAGTGCCGGGTTCGGGGCCTCAGAGACCCAGTACTTC.

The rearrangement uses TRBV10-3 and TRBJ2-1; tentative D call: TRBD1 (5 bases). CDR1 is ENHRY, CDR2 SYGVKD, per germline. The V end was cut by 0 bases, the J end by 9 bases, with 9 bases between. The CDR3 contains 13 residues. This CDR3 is CAISESRDTEQFF. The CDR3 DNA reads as TGTGCCATCAGTGAGTCCAGGGATACTGAGCAGTTCTTC.